This record covers a single TCR beta chain. Its antigen is unknown. The CDR3 has 15 residues. The germline V gene encodes CDR1 WNHNN and CDR2 SYGVQD (reference sequence). Trimming removed 3 bases at V and 9 bases at J, with 18 bases between. The data derive from a study of cytomegalovirus exposure and HLA in healthy donors. Study as a whole: Roughly 80 million unique TCRs from HLA-typed donors made up an early data release.

Primers: 60 Vbeta forward and 13 Jbeta reverse. Some clones are missing from TCRdb's copy, which holds only in-frame ones; the method was immunoSEQ multiplex PCR. The table records around 200,000 clones, 82% of them present only once. General study points: CMV serostatus stood as the only immune exposure information on hand. High sensitivity and specificity were reportedly achieved when the classifier diagnosed cytomegalovirus status.

The clonotype was recovered from a man in his forties in good health and CMV-seropositive. Sequencing was carried out using PBMCs. The chain is built from TRBV10-1 and TRBJ2-1; D may be TRBD2 (5 bases). In nucleotides, the CDR3 is TGCGCCAGCAGTGATATGGGGAAGGGAGTAGGTGAGCAGTTCTTC. Protein sequence: CASSDMGKGVGEQFF.